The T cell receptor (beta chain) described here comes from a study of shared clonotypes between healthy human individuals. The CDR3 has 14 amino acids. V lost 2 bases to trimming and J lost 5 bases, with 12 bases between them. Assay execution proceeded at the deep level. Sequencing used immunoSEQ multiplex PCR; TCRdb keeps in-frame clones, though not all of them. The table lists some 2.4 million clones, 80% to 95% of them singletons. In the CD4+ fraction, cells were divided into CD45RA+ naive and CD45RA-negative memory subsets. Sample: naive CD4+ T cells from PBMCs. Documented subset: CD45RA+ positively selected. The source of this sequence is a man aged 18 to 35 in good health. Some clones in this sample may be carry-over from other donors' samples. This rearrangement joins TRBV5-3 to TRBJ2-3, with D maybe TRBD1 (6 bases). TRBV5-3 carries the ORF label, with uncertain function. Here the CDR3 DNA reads TGTGCCAGAAGCTTTACCAGAGGGGGAGATACGCAGTATTTT. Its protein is CARSFTRGGDTQYF.